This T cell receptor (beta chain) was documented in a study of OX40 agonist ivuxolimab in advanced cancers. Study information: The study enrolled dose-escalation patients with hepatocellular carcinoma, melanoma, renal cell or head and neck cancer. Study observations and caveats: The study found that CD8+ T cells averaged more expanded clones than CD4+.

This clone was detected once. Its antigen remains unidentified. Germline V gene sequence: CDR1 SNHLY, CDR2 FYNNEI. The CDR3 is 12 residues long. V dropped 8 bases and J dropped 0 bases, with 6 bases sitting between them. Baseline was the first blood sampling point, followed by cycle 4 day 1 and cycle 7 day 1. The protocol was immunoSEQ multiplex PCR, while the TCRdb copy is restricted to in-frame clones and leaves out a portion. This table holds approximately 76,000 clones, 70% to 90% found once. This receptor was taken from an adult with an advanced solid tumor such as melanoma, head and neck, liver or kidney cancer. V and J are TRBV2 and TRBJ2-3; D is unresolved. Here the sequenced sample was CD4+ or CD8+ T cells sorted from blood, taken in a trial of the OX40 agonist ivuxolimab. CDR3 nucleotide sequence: TGTGCCAGCGTGCGTAGCACAGATACGCAGTATTTT. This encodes CASVRSTDTQYF.